This is a list of T cell receptor beta chains from one sample in a study of blood T cell repertoires in COVID-19. The table came from immunoSEQ multiplex PCR; TCRdb's copy has only in-frame clones and leaves some out. The repertoire holds approximately 300,000 clones, more than 90% seen once, with roughly 3.9% in the top ten. The sample taken for sequencing was PBMCs or T cells enriched from blood (not recorded which). All receptors come from a woman in her twenties or thirties who had been exposed to COVID-19. CDR3s leave out the opening cysteine and the closing phenylalanine or tryptophan. D genes are given only for firm matches. The size field is filled for only some rows; it gives once, few, many or a size class.

-	TRBV10-3	TRBJ1-1	-	AIRRLPRTEAF
-	TRBV7-2	TRBJ1-2	TRBD1	ASSAPGTGDSRT
-	TRBV4-1	TRBJ2-1	-	ASSQPQGEDEQF
-	TRBV12-2	TRBJ1-2	-	ASRLTWTGKHGYT
-	TRBV5-4	TRBJ2-5	-	ASSLGREQETQY
-	TRBV6-5	TRBJ2-7	TRBD2	ASSLTSLLYEQY
-	TRBV6-5	TRBJ2-2	TRBD2	ASSYGYRGVGELF
-	TRBV15	TRBJ2-7	TRBD1	ATSPDRDVGVQY
-	TRBV7-2	TRBJ2-1	TRBD2	ASTFIVAGGQNEQF
-	TRBV7-9	TRBJ2-2	-	ASSLSGLTGELF
-	TRBV7-6	TRBJ1-3	-	ASSLTGGARSGNTIY
-	TRBV10-3	TRBJ2-7	-	AISPPSYEQY
-	TRBV5-1	TRBJ2-1	TRBD1	ASSLVGQGNNEQF
-	TRBV25-1	TRBJ1-3	-	ASSEVGGSGNTIY
-	TRBV15	TRBJ1-5	-	ATSSEFGYNQPQH
-	TRBV6-5	TRBJ1-2	TRBD1	ASRTGSGGYT
-	TRBV6-5	TRBJ2-7	-	ASRLDLGGPYEQY
-	TRBV28	TRBJ2-3	TRBD2	ASSSATSGGGDTQY
-	TRBV2	TRBJ2-7	TRBD2	ASSGGGYEQY
few	TRBV5-1	TRBJ2-7	TRBD1	ASSLWDRGQEQY